This TCR beta chain came from a study of identical twins. On this clonotype itself: The antigen is undetermined.

This CDR3 spans 13 amino acids. Trimming cost V 3 bases and J 7 bases, with 13 bases left between them. Germline lookup yields CDR1 GTSNPN and CDR2 SVGIG (reference sequence). Study-level findings and limits: Memory repertoires lacked the insertion deficit that abundant cord blood beta clonotypes showed. Excess low generation probability was seen in twin-shared out-of-frame alpha sequences.

Via MiXCR, TCRdb re-called the 5' RACE reads, giving one row per CDR3 protein. Among 1.5 million to 2 million distinct CDR3 sequences, about 31% were seen once, and the ten largest hold about 0.27%. Sequencing was carried out using cord blood. The receptor's source is a newborn girl in good health. The V gene is TRBV30, the J gene TRBJ1-5, with D possibly TRBD1 on 5 matching bases. CDR3 loop: CAWSLAGKQPQHF. The CDR3 DNA reads TGTGCCTGGAGCTTGGCAGGGAAGCAGCCCCAGCATTTT. The full variable domain, with the rest looked up from reference TRBV30 and TRBJ1-5, is SQTIHQWPATLVQPVGSPLSLECTVEGTSNPNLYWYRQAAGRGLQLLFYSVGIGQISSEVPQNLSASRPQDRQFILSSKKLLLSDSGFYLCAWSLAGKQPQHFGDGTRLSIL.